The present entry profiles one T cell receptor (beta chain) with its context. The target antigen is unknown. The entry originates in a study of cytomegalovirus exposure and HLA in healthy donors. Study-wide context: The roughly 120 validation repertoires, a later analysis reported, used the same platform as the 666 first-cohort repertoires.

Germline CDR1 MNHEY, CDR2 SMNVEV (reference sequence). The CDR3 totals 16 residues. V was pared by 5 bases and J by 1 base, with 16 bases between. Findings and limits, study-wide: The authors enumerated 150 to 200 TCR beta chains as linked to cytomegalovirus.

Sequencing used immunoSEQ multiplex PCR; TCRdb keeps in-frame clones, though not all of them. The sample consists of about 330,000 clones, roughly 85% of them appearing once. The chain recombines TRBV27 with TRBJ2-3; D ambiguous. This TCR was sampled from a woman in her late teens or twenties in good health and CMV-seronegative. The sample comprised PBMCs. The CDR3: CASSPGPSWGTDTQYF. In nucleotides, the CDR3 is TGTGCCAGCAGTCCTGGGCCGTCATGGGGCACAGATACGCAGTATTTT.